This T cell receptor (beta chain) was observed in a study of T cells expressing NK-cell markers. From the 5' RACE reads, TCRdb lists one entry per CDR3 protein and no DNA. This sample's table has hundreds of thousands of distinct CDR3 sequences. This CDR3 has 18 amino acids. Germline CDR1 reads KGHSH; CDR2 reads LQKENI. The receptor was isolated from a man between 18 and 69 years old in good health. Sequencing used blood T cells: a sorted CD56 or NKG2C T cell subset, CD4+ or CD8+ T cells, or bulk PBMC T cells (not recorded which). The chain links TRBV18 to TRBJ2-3; TCRdb picks TRBD2, but there is no DNA to check that call. The CDR3 protein is CASSPSALAGGPPDTQYF.